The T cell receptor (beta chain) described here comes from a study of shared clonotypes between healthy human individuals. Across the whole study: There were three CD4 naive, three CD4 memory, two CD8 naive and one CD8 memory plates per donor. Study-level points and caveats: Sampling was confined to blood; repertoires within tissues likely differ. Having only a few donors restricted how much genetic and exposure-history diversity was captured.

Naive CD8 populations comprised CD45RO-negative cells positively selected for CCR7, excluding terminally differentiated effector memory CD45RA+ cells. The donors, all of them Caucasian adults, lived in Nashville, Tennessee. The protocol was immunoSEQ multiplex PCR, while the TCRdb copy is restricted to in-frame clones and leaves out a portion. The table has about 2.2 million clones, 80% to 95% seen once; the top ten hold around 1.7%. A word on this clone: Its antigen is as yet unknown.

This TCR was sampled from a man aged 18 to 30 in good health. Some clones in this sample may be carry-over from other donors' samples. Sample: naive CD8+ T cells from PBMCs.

Here the CDR3 reads CASSQDLGGGGYGYTF. The CDR3 DNA is TGCGCCAGCAGCCAAGATTTGGGAGGGGGAGGCTATGGCTACACCTTC. J is TRBJ1-2 and V is TRBV4-3; weak D call: TRBD1 (6 bases). The CDR3 runs to 16 residues. The germline CDR1 and CDR2 sequences are LGHNA and YSLEER. Trimming removed 0 bases at V and 4 bases at J, with 15 bases between.